These 13 T cell receptor beta chains share one sample of origin, sequenced in a study of monozygotic twins with cystic fibrosis. TCRdb's copy holds only in-frame clones and misses some; the assay was immunoSEQ multiplex PCR. Here the sample spans 9,500 to 12,000 clones, approximately 99.4% being singletons. The specimen sequenced was blood. The source is a man younger than 35 with cystic fibrosis.

The rearrangement uses TRBV5-1 and TRBJ1-1, with TRBD1 matching 7 bases. Germline V gene sequence: CDR1 SGHRS, CDR2 YFSETQ. The CDR3 covers 11 residues. The junction had 4 bases not matched to a gene; V was cut back by 4 bases and J by 10 bases. The CDR3 DNA is TGCGCCAGCAGCCAAGGGGGCCCAGCTTTCTTT. Encoded protein: CASSQGGPAFF.

This chain uses TRBV6-1 with TRBJ1-5; D remains unclear. Trimming took 1 base from V and 4 from J, leaving 8 bases between them. The CDR3 covers 14 residues. Germline values: CDR1 MNHNS, CDR2 SASEGT. In nucleotides, the CDR3 is TGTGCCAGCAGTGAAGATTCGGAAAATCAGCCCCAGCATTTT. This gives the protein CASSEDSENQPQHF.

The V gene is TRBV2, the J gene TRBJ1-4; D perhaps matches TRBD1 (6 bases). The CDR3 consists of 15 residues. The germline V gene encodes CDR1 SNHLY and CDR2 FYNNEI. Trimming shortened V by 8 bases and J by 5 bases, and 18 bases separated the two germline ends. CDR3 in amino acids: CASRPSRTANEKLFF. The CDR3 DNA reads TGTGCCAGCCGTCCTTCCCGGACAGCAAATGAAAAACTGTTTTTT.

The chain employs TRBV14 and TRBJ1-5; tentatively, D is TRBD1 (6 bases). The CDR3 is made up of 15 amino acids. Per the germline V gene, CDR1 is SGHDN and CDR2 is FVKESK. V lost 4 bases, J lost 3 bases, and 13 bases lay in between. The CDR3 loop is CASSRGGGHNQPQHF. CDR3 coding DNA: TGTGCCAGCAGCCGCGGGGGGGGGCACAATCAGCCCCAGCATTTT.

CDR3 residues: CASSEASGGRNTQYF. CDR3 coding DNA: TGCGCCAGCAGCGAAGCTAGCGGGGGGCGGAATACGCAGTATTTT. The chain uses TRBV4-1 and TRBJ2-3, with 11 bases aligning to TRBD2. This CDR3 contains 15 residues. V lost 5 bases to trimming and J lost 7 bases; unmatched junction nucleotides: 8. CDR1 MGHRA and CDR2 YSYEKL come from the germline V gene.

The rearrangement links TRBV19 to TRBJ2-7; TRBD2 agrees at 13 bases. The CDR3 has 15 residues. Trimming took 7 bases from V and 3 from J; bases not matched to a gene: 6. Looked up from germline, CDR1 is LNHDA and CDR2 is SQIVND (reference sequence). The CDR3 sequence is CASKKGLAGNYEQYF. CDR3 nucleotides: TGTGCCAGTAAGAAGGGACTAGCGGGAAACTACGAGCAGTACTTC.

The rearrangement uses TRBV5-6 and TRBJ2-1; 8 positions agree with TRBD2. This CDR3 has 15 amino acids. V gave up 0 bases and J gave up 4 bases; unmatched junction bases: 3. From germline, CDR1 is SGHDT and CDR2 YYEEEE. The CDR3 here is CASSLDPGGYNEQFF. The CDR3 DNA reads TGTGCCAGCAGCTTGGATCCGGGAGGGTACAATGAGCAGTTCTTC.

V gene TRBV6-5 combines with J gene TRBJ1-2; maybe TRBD1 (6 bases). CDR1 is MNHEY, CDR2 SVGAGI, per germline. The V end was cut by 8 bases, the J end by 0 bases, with 13 bases between. The CDR3 is made up of 14 amino acids. Here the CDR3 reads CASLKGGANYGYTF. The CDR3 DNA follows: TGTGCCAGCTTGAAGGGGGGGGCTAACTATGGCTACACCTTC.

The chain joins TRBV15 to TRBJ2-4; D unclear. V lost 1 base and J 3 bases, leaving 7 bases between the germline ends. The CDR3 is made up of 14 amino acids. The germline V gene encodes CDR1 LNHNV and CDR2 YYDKDF (reference sequence). This CDR3 reads CATSRGVNKNIQYF. The CDR3 coding sequence is TGTGCCACCAGCAGAGGAGTGAACAAAAACATTCAGTACTTC.

CDR3 nucleotides: TGTGCCAGCAGTTTTCGGCAGGACAACTCTGGGGCCAACGTCCTGACTTTC. As protein: CASSFRQDNSGANVLTF. This chain joins TRBV27 and TRBJ2-6; weak D call: TRBD1 (5 bases). The CDR3 length is 17 residues. Germline values: CDR1 MNHEY, CDR2 SMNVEV (reference sequence). V was pared by 3 bases and J by 0 bases, with 12 bases between.

The sample holds one count of this clone. The V and J genes are TRBV10-3 and TRBJ1-1; D not resolved. Germline V CDR1 and CDR2: ENHRY, SYGVKD. The V end was cut by 4 bases, the J end by 5 bases, with 11 bases between. The CDR3 has 13 amino acids. CDR3 region: CAISGYGATEAFF. The CDR3 DNA reads as TGTGCCATCAGTGGATACGGTGCAACTGAAGCTTTCTTT.

This sequence joins TRBV2 and TRBJ1-2; D gene ambiguous. The germline V gene encodes CDR1 SNHLY and CDR2 FYNNEI. V was shortened by 0 bases and J by 6 bases, with 8 bases between the two germline ends. CDR3 length: 13 amino acids. The CDR3 reads CASSEAPFNGYTF. CDR3 DNA: TGTGCCAGCAGTGAAGCGCCGTTCAATGGCTACACCTTC. The whole variable domain, filled in from reference TRBV2 and TRBJ1-2, reads EPEVTQTPSHQVTQMGQEVILRCVPISNHLYFYWYRQILGQKVEFLVSFYNNEISEKSEIFDDQFSVERPDGSNFTLKIRSTKLEDSAMYFCASSEAPFNGYTFGSGTRLTVV.

J is TRBJ2-7 and V is TRBV5-6; tentatively, D is TRBD2 (5 bases). The CDR3 contains 14 residues. With 7 bases removed from V and 3 bases from J, the gap between germline ends came to 17 bases. Looked up from germline, CDR1 is SGHDT and CDR2 is YYEEEE. This CDR3 reads CASGLAGPGYEQYF. The DNA of the CDR3 is TGTGCCAGCGGACTCGCAGGTCCGGGCTACGAGCAGTACTTC.